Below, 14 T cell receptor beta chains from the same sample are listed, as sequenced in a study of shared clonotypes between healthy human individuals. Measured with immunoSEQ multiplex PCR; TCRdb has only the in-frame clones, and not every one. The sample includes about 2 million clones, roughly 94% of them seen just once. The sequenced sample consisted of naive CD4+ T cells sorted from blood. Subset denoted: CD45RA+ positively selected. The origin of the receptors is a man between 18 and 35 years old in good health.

CDR3 residues: CASSPTGFAYEQYF. For the CDR3, the DNA is TGTGCCAGCTCACCTACGGGTTTTGCCTACGAGCAGTACTTC. This chain uses TRBV18 with TRBJ2-7; the D is unclear. Trimming removed 3 bases from V and 2 bases from J, with 11 bases in between. This CDR3 has 14 amino acids. Germline values: CDR1 KGHSH, CDR2 LQKENI.

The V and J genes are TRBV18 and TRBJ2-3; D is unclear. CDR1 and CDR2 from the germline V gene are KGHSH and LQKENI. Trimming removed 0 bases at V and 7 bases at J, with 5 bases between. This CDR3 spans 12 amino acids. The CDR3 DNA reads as TGTGCCAGCTCACCACCGGATTATACGCAGTATTTT. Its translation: CASSPPDYTQYF. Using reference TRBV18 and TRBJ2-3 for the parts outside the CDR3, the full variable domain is NAGVMQNPRHLVRRRGQEARLRCSPMKGHSHVYWYRQLPEEGLKFMVYLQKENIIDESGMPKERFSAEFPKEGPSILRIQQVVRGDSAAYFCASSPPDYTQYFGPGTRLTVL.

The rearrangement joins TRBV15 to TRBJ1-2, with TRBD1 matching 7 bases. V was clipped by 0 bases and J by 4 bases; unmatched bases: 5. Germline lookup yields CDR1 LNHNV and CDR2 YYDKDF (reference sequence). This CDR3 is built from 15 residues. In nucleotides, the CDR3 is TGTGCCACCAGCAGAGAACACGGGACAGCCTATGGCTACACCTTC. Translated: CATSREHGTAYGYTF.

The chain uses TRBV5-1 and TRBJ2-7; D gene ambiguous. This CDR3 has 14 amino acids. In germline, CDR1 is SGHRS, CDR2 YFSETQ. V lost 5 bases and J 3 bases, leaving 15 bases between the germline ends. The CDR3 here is CASRPRPSHYEQYF. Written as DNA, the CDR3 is TGCGCCAGCAGACCTAGGCCAAGCCACTACGAGCAGTACTTC.

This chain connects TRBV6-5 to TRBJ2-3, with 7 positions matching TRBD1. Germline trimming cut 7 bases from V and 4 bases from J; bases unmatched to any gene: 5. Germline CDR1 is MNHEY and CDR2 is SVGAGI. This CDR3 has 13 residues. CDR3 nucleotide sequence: TGTGCCAGCAACAGGGGCCCGGCAGATACGCAGTATTTT. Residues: CASNRGPADTQYF.

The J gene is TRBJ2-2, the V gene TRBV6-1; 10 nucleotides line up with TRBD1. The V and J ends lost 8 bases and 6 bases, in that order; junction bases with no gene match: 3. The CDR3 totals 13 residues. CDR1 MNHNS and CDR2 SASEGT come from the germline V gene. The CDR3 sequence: CASATGGPGELFF. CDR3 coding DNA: TGTGCCAGCGCGACAGGGGGCCCCGGGGAGCTGTTTTTT.

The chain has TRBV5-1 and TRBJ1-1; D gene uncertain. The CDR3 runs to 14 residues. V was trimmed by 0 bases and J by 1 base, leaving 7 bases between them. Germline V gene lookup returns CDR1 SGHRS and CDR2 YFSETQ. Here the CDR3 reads CASSLGAPNTEAFF. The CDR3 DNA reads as TGCGCCAGCAGCTTGGGGGCGCCGAACACTGAAGCTTTCTTT.

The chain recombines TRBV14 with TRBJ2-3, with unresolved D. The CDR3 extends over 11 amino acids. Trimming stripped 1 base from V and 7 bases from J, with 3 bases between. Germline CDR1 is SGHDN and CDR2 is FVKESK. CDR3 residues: CASSQVHTQYF. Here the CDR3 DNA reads TGTGCCAGCAGCCAAGTTCATACGCAGTATTTT.

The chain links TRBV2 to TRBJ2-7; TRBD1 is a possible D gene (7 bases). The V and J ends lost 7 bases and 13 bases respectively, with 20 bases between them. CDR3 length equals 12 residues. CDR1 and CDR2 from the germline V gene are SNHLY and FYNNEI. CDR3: CASTPVPGGIYF. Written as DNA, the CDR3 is TGTGCCAGCACCCCCGTCCCAGGGGGGATCTACTTC.

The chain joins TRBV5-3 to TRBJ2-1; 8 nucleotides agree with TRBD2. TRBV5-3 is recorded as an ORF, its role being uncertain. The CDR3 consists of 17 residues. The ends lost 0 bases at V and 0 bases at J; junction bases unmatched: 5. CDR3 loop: CARSLGWSGGSYNEQFF. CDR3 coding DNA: TGTGCCAGAAGCTTGGGCTGGAGCGGGGGCTCCTACAATGAGCAGTTCTTC.

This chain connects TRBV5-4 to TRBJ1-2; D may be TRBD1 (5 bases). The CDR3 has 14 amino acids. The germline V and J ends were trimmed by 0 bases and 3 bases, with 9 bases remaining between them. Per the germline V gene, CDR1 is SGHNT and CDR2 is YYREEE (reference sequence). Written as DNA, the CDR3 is TGTGCCAGCAGCTTGGAGGGACGGGACTATGGCTACACCTTC. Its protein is CASSLEGRDYGYTF.

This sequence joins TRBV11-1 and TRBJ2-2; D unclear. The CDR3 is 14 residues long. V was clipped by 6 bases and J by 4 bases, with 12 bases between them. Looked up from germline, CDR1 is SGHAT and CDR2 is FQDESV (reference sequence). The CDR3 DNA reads TGTGCCAGCAGGCACCATAAGGGCACCGGGGAGCTGTTTTTT. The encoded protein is CASRHHKGTGELFF. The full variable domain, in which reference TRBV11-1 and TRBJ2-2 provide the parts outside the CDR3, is EAEVAQSPRYKITEKSQAVAFWCDPISGHATLYWYRQILGQGPELLVQFQDESVVDDSQLPKDRFSAERLKGVDSTLKIQPAELGDSAMYLCASRHHKGTGELFFGEGSRLTVL.

The CDR3 loop is CATRQSNQPQHF. As DNA, the CDR3 is TGTGCCACCCGACAGAGCAATCAGCCCCAGCATTTT. This chain uses TRBV10-3 with TRBJ1-5; TRBD1 might be the D (5 bases). Deletions cut 10 bases from V and 1 base from J, with 8 bases between. This CDR3 is built from 12 residues. Germline lookup yields CDR1 ENHRY and CDR2 SYGVKD.

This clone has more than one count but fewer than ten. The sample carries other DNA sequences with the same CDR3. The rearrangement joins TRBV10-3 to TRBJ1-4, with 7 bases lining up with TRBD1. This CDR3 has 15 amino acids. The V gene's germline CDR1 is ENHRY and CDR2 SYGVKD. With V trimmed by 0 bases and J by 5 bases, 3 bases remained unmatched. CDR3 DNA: TGTGCCATCAGTGAGTCGGGAGGGGGCAATGAAAAACTGTTTTTT. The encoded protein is CAISESGGGNEKLFF.